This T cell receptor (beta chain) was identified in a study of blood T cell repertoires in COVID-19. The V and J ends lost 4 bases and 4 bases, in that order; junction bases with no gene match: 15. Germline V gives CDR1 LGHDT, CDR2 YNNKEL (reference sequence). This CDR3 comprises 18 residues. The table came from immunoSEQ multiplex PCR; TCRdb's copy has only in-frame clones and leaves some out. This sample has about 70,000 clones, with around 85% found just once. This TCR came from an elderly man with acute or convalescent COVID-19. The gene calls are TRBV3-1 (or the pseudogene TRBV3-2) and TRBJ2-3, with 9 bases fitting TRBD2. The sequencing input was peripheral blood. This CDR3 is CASSPLGGAGGPADTQYF. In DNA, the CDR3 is TGTGCCAGCAGCCCCCTCGGAGGGGCGGGGGGGCCAGCAGATACGCAGTATTTT.